These 10 T cell receptor beta chains were all obtained from the same sample, sequenced in a study of a mutant IDH1 vaccine in newly diagnosed glioma. These receptors lack a known antigen. Indicated time point: week 11, during vaccination. With topical imiquimod, each dose of the vaccine consisted of 300 ug of mutant IDH1 20-mer peptide. TCRdb's copy holds only in-frame clones and misses some; the assay was immunoSEQ multiplex PCR. The sample includes roughly 48,000 clones, about 91% of them seen just once. Sample: PBMCs, taken from a glioma patient whose treatment included an IDH1 peptide vaccine. The receptors were sampled from a man aged 50-60 years with glioma.

This clone has more than one count but fewer than ten. The chain carries TRBV5-5 and TRBJ1-1, with D unresolved. V was cut by 0 bases and J by 7 bases, with 10 bases left in between. The CDR3 totals 13 residues. Germline V gene sequence: CDR1 SGHKS, CDR2 YYEKEE (reference sequence). The CDR3 here is CASSLAVNGEAFF. DNA for the CDR3: TGTGCCAGCAGCTTGGCTGTGAACGGTGAAGCTTTCTTT.

V is TRBV4-3 and J is TRBJ2-2; D not resolved. This CDR3 is built from 15 residues. The V gene lost 3 bases and the J gene lost 5 bases, with 13 bases spanning the gap. The germline V gene has CDR1 LGHNA and CDR2 YSLEER. The CDR3: CASSHPLQATGELFF. The CDR3 DNA is TGCGCCAGCAGCCACCCTCTTCAGGCAACCGGGGAGCTGTTTTTT.

V gene TRBV4-1 combines with J gene TRBJ2-3; TRBD2 matches at 7 bases. Germline V CDR1 and CDR2: MGHRA, YSYEKL. The CDR3 runs to 18 residues. Losses at the gene ends were 1 base for V and 1 base for J; bases not matched to a gene: 11. In nucleotides, the CDR3 is TGCGCCAGCAGCCAAGCGGGGCCAGCGGGGCGAGGCACAGATACGCAGTATTTT. Translated, it gives CASSQAGPAGRGTDTQYF.

This clone has a handful of counts. The chain links TRBV9 to TRBJ1-1; D is undetermined. The CDR3 is 13 residues long. Per germline, CDR1 SGDLS and CDR2 YYNGEE. V shed 0 bases and J shed 5 bases, with 8 bases lying between them. The CDR3 DNA reads TGTGCCAGCAGCGTAGTGCGGGAGACTGAAGCTTTCTTT. Translation gives CASSVVRETEAFF.

The chain has TRBV10-1 and TRBJ2-7, with D tentatively TRBD1 (5 bases). The CDR3 is made up of 15 amino acids. Trimming removed 8 bases from V and 3 bases from J, with 20 bases in between. CDR1 and CDR2 (germline): WNHNN, SYGVQD (reference sequence). CDR3 loop: CASAARAGKIYEQYF. The DNA for the CDR3 is TGCGCCAGCGCCGCCCGGGCAGGGAAAATCTACGAGCAGTACTTC.

The chain joins TRBV4-3 to TRBJ1-3; D call uncertain. Trimming pared 1 base from V and 0 bases from J, leaving 7 bases between. The germline gives CDR1 LGHNA, CDR2 YSLEER. The CDR3 sequence is 15 residues long. The CDR3 nucleotides are TGCGCCAGCAGCCAAGTTGCGTCCTCTGGAAACACCATATATTTT. This codes for CASSQVASSGNTIYF.

The CDR3 protein is CASSDDPGRTYEQYF. The CDR3 nucleotides are TGCGCCAGCAGTGACGATCCGGGACGGACCTACGAGCAGTACTTC. The chain carries TRBV5-1 and TRBJ2-7; D tentatively reads TRBD1 or TRBD2 (5 bases each). V was trimmed by 5 bases and J by 2 bases, leaving 17 bases between them. CDR1 and CDR2 (germline): SGHRS, YFSETQ. The CDR3 spans 15 residues. Together with reference TRBV5-1 and TRBJ2-7, the CDR3 gives the full variable domain: KAGVTQTPRYLIKTRGQQVTLSCSPISGHRSVSWYQQTPGQGLQFLFEYFSETQRNKGNFPGRFSGRQFSNSRSEMNVSTLELGDSALYLCASSDDPGRTYEQYFGPGTRLTVT.

The CDR3, as DNA: TGTGCCAGCAACTCTGGACAGATTAATCAGCCCCAGCATTTT. It yields the protein CASNSGQINQPQHF. V and J are TRBV9 and TRBJ1-5; D may be TRBD1 (6 bases). Germline V lookup: CDR1 SGDLS, CDR2 YYNGEE. The CDR3 is made up of 14 amino acids. Trimming took 6 bases from V and 4 from J, leaving 14 bases between them.

The chain couples TRBV28 to TRBJ2-1, with 10 bases aligning to TRBD1. The CDR3 runs 14 residues. The V segment lost 7 bases and the J segment 8 bases; nucleotides outside the gene matches: 8. Germline loops: CDR1 MDHEN, CDR2 SYDVKM. The chain's CDR3 is CASTRRGQGDEQFF. In DNA, the CDR3 is TGTGCCAGCACCCGAAGAGGACAGGGGGATGAGCAGTTCTTC.

V gene TRBV6-6 combines with J gene TRBJ2-1, with TRBD2 identical over 12 bases. Per germline, CDR1 MNHNY and CDR2 SVGAGI (reference sequence). The CDR3 loop spans 15 amino acids. Trimming at V came to 2 bases and at J to 7 bases, leaving 3 bases not matched to a gene. The CDR3 sequence: CASSYGLAGRNEQFF. The CDR3 DNA is TGTGCCAGCAGTTACGGACTAGCGGGGCGTAATGAGCAGTTCTTC.